Listed here are 13 T cell receptor beta chains from one sample, sequenced in a study of metastatic and nonmetastatic thyroid tumors. No patient received treatment before thyroid surgery. Via MiXCR, TCRdb re-called the PCR reads. The sample yields 80,000 to 85,000 clones, around 13% seen once. Sequencing was performed on tumor tissue. The receptors derive from a female donor with papillary thyroid cancer or a benign thyroid nodule (not recorded which). Some clones in this sample may be carry-over from other donors' samples.

This clone was picked up many times. This chain links TRBV24-1 with TRBJ2-7; 7 positions match TRBD2. Germline CDR1 is KGHDR and CDR2 is SFDVKD. CDR3 length: 14 amino acids. Trimming removed 5 bases from V and 2 bases from J; junction bases left unmatched: 5. The CDR3 DNA sequence: TGTGCCACCAGTGGAGGAGGGAGGGCCTACGAGCAGTACTTC. This gives the protein CATSGGGRAYEQYF.

This clone was seen many times. V usage is TRBV13 and J usage is TRBJ2-2, with 7 bases fitting TRBD2. Losses at the gene ends were 4 bases for V and 0 bases for J; bases not matched to a gene: 11. The CDR3 is made up of 18 amino acids. Germline V lookup: CDR1 PRHDT, CDR2 FYEKMQ (reference sequence). CDR3 nucleotides: TGTGCCAGCAGCTCGACCCGCGGGAGAAACGCGAACACCGGGGAGCTGTTTTTT. Translation gives CASSSTRGRNANTGELFF.

This clone was recorded at least ten times. This chain links TRBV6-6 with TRBJ1-2; D perhaps matches TRBD1 (6 bases). This CDR3 comprises 13 residues. CDR1 is MNHNY, CDR2 SVGAGI, per germline (reference sequence). Trimming removed 2 bases from V and 5 bases from J, with 9 bases in between. CDR3 amino acids: CASSYPGTYGYTF. The CDR3 DNA reads TGTGCCAGCAGTTACCCCGGGACATATGGCTACACCTTC.

This clone is a singleton in its sample. V is TRBV20-1 and J is TRBJ2-3; D gene uncertain. The J call is in doubt because the DNA end fits TRBJ1-5 better. The CDR3 has 15 residues. The germline CDR1 and CDR2 sequences are DFQATT and SNEGSKA (reference sequence). The CDR3 loop is CSASWASGSLYTQHF. CDR3 DNA sequence: TGCAGTGCTAGTTGGGCTAGCGGGAGCCTGTATACGCAGCATTTT.

This clone was seen at least ten times. The CDR3 sequence is CASSLGWGSEQYF. The CDR3 nucleotides read TGTGCCAGCAGTTTAGGCTGGGGCTCCGAGCAGTACTTC. The chain employs TRBV27 and TRBJ2-7, with a tentative D call TRBD1 (5 bases). V was shortened by 2 bases and J by 6 bases, with 11 bases between the two germline ends. The CDR3 is made up of 13 amino acids. Germline V gene lookup returns CDR1 MNHEY and CDR2 SMNVEV (reference sequence).

This clone has at least ten counts. The CDR3 DNA is TGTGCCTGGAGTGTCGGTCTAGCGGGAGGGTACAATGAGCAGTTCTTC. This translates into CAWSVGLAGGYNEQFF. The chain has TRBV30 and TRBJ2-1; 12 positions match TRBD2. Germline CDR1 reads GTSNPN; CDR2 reads SVGIG (reference sequence). The ends lost 0 bases at V and 4 bases at J; junction bases unmatched: 4. This CDR3 has 16 amino acids.

This clone came up a few times. A read error is possible here, since a much larger clone lies one base away. The chain carries TRBV7-9 and TRBJ2-5, with D unresolved. The length of the CDR3 is 8 residues. Germline loops: CDR1 SEHNR, CDR2 FQNEAQ (reference sequence). The CDR3 nucleotides read TGTGCCAGCAGCTTACTTGACTTC. This gives the protein CASSLLDF. The entire variable domain, with the rest obtained from reference TRBV7-9 and TRBJ2-5, is as follows: DTGVSQNPRHKITKRGQNVTFRCDPISEHNRLYWYRQTLGQGPEFLTYFQNEAQLEKSRLLSDRFSAERPKGSFSTLEIQRTEQGDSAMYLCASSLLDFGPGTRLLVL.

This clone was observed a handful of times. A much larger clone differs from this one at a single base, so this may be a read error. The V call is TRBV20-1, the J call TRBJ2-5, with 8 positions matching TRBD2. Germline V CDR1 and CDR2: DFQATT, SNEGSKA (reference sequence). Germline trimming cut 2 bases from V and 6 bases from J; bases unmatched to any gene: 11. This CDR3 has 15 amino acids. CDR3 sequence (DNA): TGCAGTGCTAGAATCCCGGGGGGGCCTGTGCAGACCCAGTACTTC. The encoded protein is CSARIPGGPVQTQYF.

This clone showed up many times. The V call is TRBV4-1, the J call TRBJ1-2, with D hard to call. The germline gives CDR1 MGHRA, CDR2 YSYEKL. Trimming cost V 3 bases and J 2 bases, with 13 bases left between them. The CDR3 has 15 residues. The CDR3 region has the DNA TGCGCCAGCAGCCAGATAGGATTTTTCAACTATGGCTACACCTTC. The encoded protein is CASSQIGFFNYGYTF.

This clone was counted many times. Other DNA sequences within the sample encode an identical CDR3. The genes are TRBV27 and TRBJ1-6; TRBD1 is a possible D gene (5 bases). The CDR3 has 13 residues. V was trimmed by 2 bases and J by 7 bases, leaving 6 bases between them. Germline-derived CDR1 and CDR2 are MNHEY and SMNVEV (reference sequence). The CDR3 DNA is TGTGCCAGCAGTTTAGGGGGAAATTCACCCCTCCACTTT. It is translated as CASSLGGNSPLHF.

This clone came up a few times. This could be a read error, since a much larger clone is one nucleotide away. The chain has TRBV5-6 and TRBJ2-7; possibly TRBD1 or TRBD2 for D (5 bases each). V lost 4 bases and J 0 bases, leaving 14 bases between the germline ends. Germline assignment: CDR1 SGHDT and CDR2 YYEEEE. This CDR3 spans 15 amino acids. The CDR3 sequence: CASSLIEGLSYEQYF. DNA of the CDR3: TGTGCCAGCAGCCTCATAGAGGGGCTCTCCTACGAGCAGTACTTC.

This clone has just a few counts. A clone one base away is much larger, so this may be a read error. The chain has TRBV27 and TRBJ2-4, with D uncertain. CDR1 is MNHEY, CDR2 SMNVEV, per germline (reference sequence). The CDR3 has 13 amino acids. CDR3 protein: CASSLSSKNIKYF. Written as DNA, the CDR3 is TGTGCCAGCAGTTTATCTTCCAAAAACATTAAGTACTTC.

Turning to this clone: This may be a read error: a much more frequent sequence differs by one nucleotide. The chain joins TRBV4-2 to TRBJ2-5, with TRBD2 as a possible D gene (7 bases). Germline V gene lookup returns CDR1 LGHNA and CDR2 YNFKEQ. CDR3 length: 16 amino acids. V shed 0 bases and J shed 8 bases, with 19 bases lying between them. CDR3: CASSQDPSGGGDTQYF. DNA of the CDR3: TGTGCCAGCAGCCAAGATCCTAGCGGAGGGGGAGATACCCAGTACTTC.